The TCR beta chain described here comes from a study of shared clonotypes between healthy human individuals. Assay: immunoSEQ multiplex PCR; the TCRdb copy retains only in-frame clones and omits some. The table lists about 1.5 million clones, roughly 95% of them singletons, with over 1% in the top ten. All the donors were Caucasian adults who lived in Nashville, Tennessee. The CDR3 runs to 16 residues. Per the germline V gene, CDR1 is SGHNT and CDR2 is YYREEE (reference sequence). V lost 3 bases to trimming and J lost 9 bases; unmatched junction nucleotides: 15. The gene calls are TRBV5-4 and TRBJ2-1; TRBD2 agrees at 7 bases. The sequenced material came from naive CD4+ T cells sorted from blood. Subset in this sample: CD45RA+ positively selected. This sequence originates from a man in his thirties or forties in good health. The CDR3 nucleotides read TGTGCCAGCAGCTCAAGATTACTTGCGGGAGTAGTTGAGCAGTTCTTC. Protein product: CASSSRLLAGVVEQFF. Using reference TRBV5-4 and TRBJ2-1 for the parts outside the CDR3, the full variable domain is ETGVTQSPTHLIKTRGQQVTLRCSSQSGHNTVSWYQQALGQGPQFIFQYYREEENGRGNFPPRFSGLQFPNYSSELNVNALELDDSALYLCASSSRLLAGVVEQFFGPGTRLTVL.